The rows below give T cell receptor beta chains drawn from one sample of a study of blood T cells in healthy people across ages. TCRdb recomputed calls from the 5' RACE reads with MiXCR, one row per CDR3 protein. The table has 600,000 to 1,000,000 distinct CDR3 sequences, 55% to 75% seen once; the top ten hold roughly 22%. Input material: blood. The receptors here all came from a man between 25 and 39 years old in good health. CDR3s include the opening cysteine and the closing phenylalanine or tryptophan. The order of the fields is CDR3 DNA, CDR3 protein, J gene, D gene, clone size, V gene. D genes are given only for firm matches. Size is omitted from some rows. Given values are once, few, many or a class for expanded clones.

TGTGCCAGCAGTCAATTCTCTAGCGGAAATGAGCAGTTCTTC | CASSQFSSGNEQFF | TRBJ2-1 | TRBD2 | - | TRBV6-6
TGTGCCAGCAGTTACAGCAGTCACTCCTACAATGAGCAGTACTTC | CASSYSSHSYNEQYF | TRBJ2-7 | - | - | TRBV6-5
TGTGCCAGCAGGCCTGGGACTAGCGCCTGGCCGGGAGATACGCAGTATTTT | CASRPGTSAWPGDTQYF | TRBJ2-3 | TRBD2 | - | TRBV6-1
TGCAGTGGGACGGACTTCGGCGAGCAGTACTTC | CSGTDFGEQYF | TRBJ2-7 | - | - | TRBV20-1
TGTGCCAGCAGCCCGAGATTCGGGGGTAGCACAGATACGCAGTATTTT | CASSPRFGGSTDTQYF | TRBJ2-3 | - | few | TRBV7-2
TGTGCCAGCAGTTTACAACAGGGGGCGAACGAGCAGTACTTC | CASSLQQGANEQYF | TRBJ2-7 | TRBD1 | - | TRBV12-3/TRBV12-4
TGTGCCAGCAGTTTTGGGGGGTCACCCCTCCACTTT | CASSFGGSPLHF | TRBJ1-6 | - | few | TRBV27
TGTGCCACCAGTGATGGGACTAGTTACGAGCAGTACTTC | CATSDGTSYEQYF | TRBJ2-7 | TRBD2 | - | TRBV24-1
TGTGCCATCACGGCCAGCGGCACAGATACGCAGTATTTT | CAITASGTDTQYF | TRBJ2-3 | - | - | TRBV10-3
TGTGCCAGCAGCTTAGGGGGACAGGGCCAGGACTATGGCTACACCTTC | CASSLGGQGQDYGYTF | TRBJ1-2 | TRBD1 | - | TRBV7-2
TGTGCCAGCAGCCAAGCAGACAGGTTTAATGGCTACACCTTC | CASSQADRFNGYTF | TRBJ1-2 | - | many | TRBV3-1
TGCAGCGCATGGGGGGAGACCCAGTACTTC | CSAWGETQYF | TRBJ2-5 | - | few | TRBV29-1
TGTGCCAGCAGTGATCCGACTAATGAAAAACTGTTTTTT | CASSDPTNEKLFF | TRBJ1-4 | - | - | TRBV2
TGTGCCAGCAGCGCACAACAGGGCTCTCAAGAGACCCAGTACTTC | CASSAQQGSQETQYF | TRBJ2-5 | - | once | TRBV5-5
TGCAGCGTTGAAGGACATATTACCCGGGACAGGGGGCGGGTAGAGACCCAGTACTTC | CSVEGHITRDRGRVETQYF | TRBJ2-5 | TRBD1 | - | TRBV29-1
TGTGCCAGCAGTTACTCGGACGGGTCCTACGAGCAGTACTTC | CASSYSDGSYEQYF | TRBJ2-7 | - | few | TRBV6-5
TGTGCCATCAGTGAGGCAGGGCCTAACTATGGCTACACCTTC | CAISEAGPNYGYTF | TRBJ1-2 | - | - | TRBV10-3
TGCAGCGTCGGCCCCGGGGGGAGAGAGACCCAGTACTTC | CSVGPGGRETQYF | TRBJ2-5 | TRBD2 | - | TRBV29-1
TGTGCCAGCCTCACTTACAATGAGCAGTTCTTC | CASLTYNEQFF | TRBJ2-1 | - | - | TRBV28
TGTGCCAGCAGCGCCGGGACGGCAACAGATACGCAGTATTTT | CASSAGTATDTQYF | TRBJ2-3 | - | - | TRBV7-3
TGTGCCAGCAGCCAAGTGGCCGGGGCCCACGCAGATACGCAGTATTTT | CASSQVAGAHADTQYF | TRBJ2-3 | - | - | TRBV14
TGCAGTGCGCAAGGGCAGGGGCCGCTAGCCAAAAACATTCAGTACTTC | CSAQGQGPLAKNIQYF | TRBJ2-4 | - | few | TRBV20-1
TGTGCCAGCAGCTTAACGACACCGGGACAGGAACGGTATGGCTACACCTTC | CASSLTTPGQERYGYTF | TRBJ1-2 | TRBD1 | few | TRBV7-9
TGTGCCAGCAGCTTAGCCCCGGTTGGCGAGCAGTACTTC | CASSLAPVGEQYF | TRBJ2-7 | - | - | TRBV7-2
TGTGCCAGCAGCCCTCCCTCATATGAGCAGTTCTTC | CASSPPSYEQFF | TRBJ2-1 | - | many | TRBV7-2
TGCAGTGCTAGCACTAGCGGCACAGATACGCAGTATTTT | CSASTSGTDTQYF | TRBJ2-3 | TRBD2 | few | TRBV20-1
TGTGCCAGCAGCTTCGGGGCAAGGGGGGCCCAAGAGACCCAGTACTTC | CASSFGARGAQETQYF | TRBJ2-5 | - | once | TRBV13
TGCAGTGCTAGATCTCCGGGACAGTTGAACACTGAAGCTTTCTTT | CSARSPGQLNTEAFF | TRBJ1-1 | TRBD1 | - | TRBV20-1
TGTGCCATCAGTGAACTACCGGGACAGGGGACGGAAGCTTTCTTT | CAISELPGQGTEAFF | TRBJ1-1 | TRBD1 | few | TRBV10-3
TGCGCCAGCAGCCTTGCAAGGGCAGAGACCCAGTACTTC | CASSLARAETQYF | TRBJ2-5 | - | few | TRBV5-1
TGTGCCAGCAGTTACCCGGGTGGCGTCGGGAACACCGGGGAGCTGTTTTTT | CASSYPGGVGNTGELFF | TRBJ2-2 | - | - | TRBV6-5
TGCGCCAGCAGCTTGGGCGCGGCTAAGAACTATGGCTACACCTTC | CASSLGAAKNYGYTF | TRBJ1-2 | - | - | TRBV5-1
TGCAGTGCTAGAGTCCCACAGGGGGCCTCCTACGAGCAGTACTTC | CSARVPQGASYEQYF | TRBJ2-7 | TRBD1 | - | TRBV20-1
TGCAGCATACAGGTGGACTATGGCTACACCTTC | CSIQVDYGYTF | TRBJ1-2 | - | many | TRBV29-1
TGTGCCAGCAGCCGTCGCTCTAGCGGACCCTCCTACGAGCAGTACTTC | CASSRRSSGPSYEQYF | TRBJ2-7 | TRBD2 | - | TRBV7-9
TGCAGCGTTGAAGGTGGCCAGGGAGATGCCTACGAGCAGTACTTC | CSVEGGQGDAYEQYF | TRBJ2-7 | - | - | TRBV29-1
TGTGCCAGCAGTAAGACAGCATCTAACTATGGCTACACCTTC | CASSKTASNYGYTF | TRBJ1-2 | - | - | TRBV6-6
TGTGCCAGCAGCTTAGTGTTAGGATCCTACAATGAGCAGTTCTTC | CASSLVLGSYNEQFF | TRBJ2-1 | - | few | TRBV7-3
TGTGCCAGCAGCCAAGGTAGGGACACTGAAGCTTTCTTT | CASSQGRDTEAFF | TRBJ1-1 | - | - | TRBV3-1
TGTGCCAGCAGCGTAGGGGCGGGGGCCCAAGATACGCAGTATTTT | CASSVGAGAQDTQYF | TRBJ2-3 | - | many | TRBV9
TGCAGCGTTGGTTCGGCTCCGGGGGAGCTGTTTTTT | CSVGSAPGELFF | TRBJ2-2 | - | - | TRBV29-1
TGCAGCGTTGATGGGGGTGGCGAAAACATTCAGTACTTC | CSVDGGGENIQYF | TRBJ2-4 | - | - | TRBV29-1
TGTGCTAGTGGCCATACTACGGAGACCCAGTACTTC | CASGHTTETQYF | TRBJ2-5 | - | - | TRBV12-5
TGTGCCATCAGTGGGGGGAGACAGGGGAATGAGCAGTACTTC | CAISGGRQGNEQYF | TRBJ2-5 | TRBD1 | few | TRBV10-3
TGCAGTGCCGGTTCCCTTGTTGGGACCCAGTACTTC | CSAGSLVGTQYF | TRBJ2-5 | - | many | TRBV20-1
TGTGCCAGCAGCTTAGGGCAGGGGACCACAGGGAGAGCTTTCTTT | CASSLGQGTTGRAFF | TRBJ1-1 | - | - | TRBV13
TGTGCCAGCAGCCAAGGTTCCCGGCGGGGAGAGACCCAGTACTTC | CASSQGSRRGETQYF | TRBJ2-5 | - | - | TRBV3-1
TGTGCCACCACCACTTCCGACAGGCCGGGGAACGAGCAGTACTTC | CATTTSDRPGNEQYF | TRBJ2-7 | - | - | TRBV24-1
TGTGCCAGCAGCTCCGGGAGGAGCTCCTACGAGCAGTACTTC | CASSSGRSSYEQYF | TRBJ2-7 | TRBD2 | many | TRBV12-3/TRBV12-4
TGCAGTGCTAGTAGTCTAACGCGCGGAACCTACGAGCAGTACTTC | CSASSLTRGTYEQYF | TRBJ2-7 | - | - | TRBV20-1
TGTGCCAGCAGGGGTTGGAGCGGGGGGCAAAACAATGAGCAGTTCTTC | CASRGWSGGQNNEQFF | TRBJ2-1 | TRBD2 | - | TRBV27
TGTGCCAGCTCCTCAATCGGACCCAATTCACCCCTCCACTTT | CASSSIGPNSPLHF | TRBJ1-6 | - | - | TRBV6-5
TGCAGTGCTCACCGCGGGACTCTGGGGGACGAGACCCAGTACTTC | CSAHRGTLGDETQYF | TRBJ2-5 | - | few | TRBV20-1
TGCAGTGCTAGTGACATGACAGGGTCGGGGTACGAGCAGTACTTC | CSASDMTGSGYEQYF | TRBJ2-7 | TRBD1 | - | TRBV20-1
TGTGCCGGCAGCCATTACTCAGAATACGAGCAGTACTTC | CAGSHYSEYEQYF | TRBJ2-7 | - | once | TRBV3-1